This T cell receptor beta chain was sequenced in a study of vaccination and CD4 T cells after COVID-19. Across the study: Stimulation used overlapping spike peptides from SARS-CoV-2, HCoV-NL63, HCoV-OC43 and HCoV-229E.

CD4+ T cells that had been cultured provided DNA sequenced with the Oncomine TCR Beta short-read assay. Genomic DNA was extracted from cultured CD4+ T cells. TCRdb fed the PCR reads into MiXCR, producing one record per CDR3 protein. The data show more than 13,000 distinct CDR3 sequences, with 20% to 25% seen just once and less than 15% held by the top ten. The CDR3 spans 15 residues. Germline V CDR1 and CDR2: SGHTA, FQGNSA. With 2 bases clipped from V and 9 bases from J, the junction kept 9 bases outside the gene matches. Treatment described: 10-day PBMC culture with coronavirus spike peptide pools or control peptides (ViraFEST assay). ViraFEST used peptide pools to expand antigen-specific T cells and subsequently sequenced their TCRs. Each of days 3 and 7 saw half the medium replaced by fresh IL-2 medium. Notes on this clonotype: Its antigen is undetermined.

This TCR derives from a human donor who received a COVID-19 vaccine. The input for sequencing was CD4+ T cells from blood, cultured in vitro, taken before SARS-CoV-2 vaccination. The V and J genes are TRBV7-2 and TRBJ2-3; 9 bases align to TRBD2. The CDR3 loop is CASSLRLAASGTQYF. The CDR3 coding sequence is TGTGCCAGCAGCTTACGACTAGCGGCCTCCGGGACGCAGTATTTT.